This is a list of T cell receptor beta chains from one sample in a study of monozygotic twins with inflammatory bowel disease. TCRdb reprocessed the 5' RACE reads, with one entry per CDR3 protein and no DNA. Listed are 80,000 or so distinct CDR3 sequences; 6.5% to 9% falls within the top ten. The sequencing input was blood. These receptors were obtained from a human donor with ulcerative colitis or Crohn's disease, or a healthy co-twin of an affected twin (not recorded which). The CDR3 runs from the conserved cysteine through the conserved F or W.

J | V | CDR3
TRBJ2-5 | TRBV7-2 | CASSLFPGRQETQYF
TRBJ2-1 | TRBV27 | CASRWGGRPYNEQFF
TRBJ2-2 | TRBV18 | CASSPSANTGELFF
TRBJ1-1 | TRBV20-1 | CSARLTTMNTEAFF
TRBJ2-4 | TRBV5-6 | CASSLERGGVRGAKNIQYF
TRBJ2-1 | TRBV12-5 | CASGPGQGGHEQFF
TRBJ2-3 | TRBV25-1 | CASSSDPSDTQYF
TRBJ1-1 | TRBV5-1 | CASSFGDSQPEAFF
TRBJ2-5 | TRBV20-1 | CSASGLTQETQYF
TRBJ1-5 | TRBV4-1 | CASSQPQAFGLDQPQHF
TRBJ2-6 | TRBV7-6 | CASSQRAWGLGANVLTF
TRBJ1-6 | TRBV6-1 | CASSPRTGYSPLHF
TRBJ2-3 | TRBV7-9 | CASSPFGVEADTQYF